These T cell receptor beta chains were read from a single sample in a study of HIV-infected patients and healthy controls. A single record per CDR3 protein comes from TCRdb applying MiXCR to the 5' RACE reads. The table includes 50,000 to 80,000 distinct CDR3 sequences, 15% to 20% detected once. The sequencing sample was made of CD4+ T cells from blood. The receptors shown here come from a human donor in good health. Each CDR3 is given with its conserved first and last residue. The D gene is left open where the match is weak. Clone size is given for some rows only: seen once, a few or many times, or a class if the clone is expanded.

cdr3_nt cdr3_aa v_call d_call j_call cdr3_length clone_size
TGTGCCAGCAGCTTAGTCGCAGGGGCGAATCAGCCCCAGCATTTT CASSLVAGANQPQHF TRBV7-6 - TRBJ1-5 15 few
TGTGCCAGCAGCCCCCCTTGGCGGGAAAGCACAGATACGCAGTATTTT CASSPPWRESTDTQYF TRBV7-9 - TRBJ2-3 16 -
TGTGCCAGCAGTTTATCCGGCGGGATCCTCCAAGAGACCCAGTACTTC CASSLSGGILQETQYF TRBV27 - TRBJ2-5 16 -
TGTGCCAGCATTATTCACTGGGGAAGGAACACTGAAGCTTTCTTT CASIIHWGRNTEAFF TRBV12-3/TRBV12-4 - TRBJ1-1 15 many
TGCAGTGCTAGTGCGGGACAACGTAATTCACCCCTCCACTTT CSASAGQRNSPLHF TRBV20-1 - TRBJ1-6 14 many
TGCGCCAGCAATCAAAAAGTCGGGACAGAAAATTCACCCCTCCACTTT CASNQKVGTENSPLHF TRBV4-3 TRBD1 TRBJ1-6 16 many
TGCAGTGCCGCTCAGGGGGTGATGGGCTACACCTTC CSAAQGVMGYTF TRBV20-1 TRBD1 TRBJ1-2 12 many
TGTGCCACTACCGGGACAGGGAACTATGGCTACACCTTC CATTGTGNYGYTF TRBV5-6 TRBD1 TRBJ1-2 13 few
TGTGCCAGCAGTGCCCACGGAGGGGGGAGAAACTATGGCTACACCTTC CASSAHGGGRNYGYTF TRBV6-2/TRBV6-3 - TRBJ1-2 16 once
TGTGCCAGAAGCGCCGACAGGGGGTTAGTAGATACGCAGTATTTT CARSADRGLVDTQYF TRBV5-5 TRBD1 TRBJ2-3 15 -
TGCGCCAACAGCGAAGGGAACAATCAGCCCCAGCATTTT CANSEGNNQPQHF TRBV5-1 - TRBJ1-5 13 few
TGTGCCAGCATAAAGATGAATGAGCAGTTCTTC CASIKMNEQFF TRBV2 - TRBJ2-1 11 -
TGCGCCAGCAGCTTGACCGGGGCACCATTTATCAGTACGCAGTATTTT CASSLTGAPFISTQYF TRBV5-1 - TRBJ2-3 16 -
TGTGCCAGCTCACGGGGACAGAACACTGAAGCTTTCTTT CASSRGQNTEAFF TRBV18 - TRBJ1-1 13 many
TGTGCCAGCAGTCCGCCCGGGGCAGGGCCGAGTTGGGGCTACACCTTC CASSPPGAGPSWGYTF TRBV6-6 - TRBJ1-2 16 -